This passage covers 5 T cell receptor beta chains from one sample sequenced in a study of cytomegalovirus exposure and HLA in healthy donors. Primers for the PCR totalled 60 Vbeta and 13 Jbeta. Method: immunoSEQ multiplex PCR; TCRdb's copy keeps in-frame clones and lacks some. The sample gives more than 110,000 clones, roughly 75% of which show up once; approximately 2.1% is in the top ten. The sample comprised PBMCs. These receptors all come from a man younger than 40 in good health and CMV-seronegative.

A note on this clone: Other DNA sequences within the sample encode an identical CDR3. The chain carries TRBV25-1 and TRBJ2-7; TRBD1 matches at 7 bases. The trim removed 5 bases at V and 1 base at J, leaving 8 bases unmatched. CDR1 and CDR2 from the germline V gene are MGHDK and SYGVNS. The CDR3 spans 15 residues. CDR3 sequence reads: CASSPKGGVSYEQYF. In DNA form, the CDR3 reads TGTGCCAGCAGTCCCAAAGGGGGCGTTTCCTACGAGCAGTACTTC.

The V gene is TRBV6-6, the J gene TRBJ2-2; D might be TRBD1 (5 bases). Germline CDR1 is MNHNY and CDR2 is SVGAGI (reference sequence). V lost 5 bases and J 0 bases, leaving 13 bases between the germline ends. The CDR3 covers 16 residues. This chain's CDR3 is CASSTWTPPNTGELFF. DNA for the CDR3: TGTGCCAGCAGTACCTGGACACCCCCGAACACCGGGGAGCTGTTTTTT.

The rearrangement joins TRBV5-6 to TRBJ2-5; maybe TRBD1 (6 bases). Germline CDR1 SGHDT, CDR2 YYEEEE. The CDR3 is 16 amino acids. V shed 0 bases and J shed 3 bases, with 15 bases lying between them. The CDR3 sequence is CASSLARQAKKETQYF. The DNA of the CDR3 is TGTGCCAGCAGCTTGGCTCGACAGGCCAAAAAAGAGACCCAGTACTTC.

The rearrangement uses TRBV4-1 and TRBJ2-7, with 9 bases fitting TRBD1. The CDR3 is made up of 16 amino acids. V shed 1 base and J 5 bases; nucleotides not matched to a gene: 9. From germline, CDR1 is MGHRA and CDR2 YSYEKL. The CDR3 DNA is TGCGCCAGCAGCCAAGGTTACGACAGGGGGACCCACGAGCAGTACTTC. Amino acid sequence: CASSQGYDRGTHEQYF.

The rearrangement joins TRBV27 to TRBJ1-2; TRBD1 is a possible D gene (6 bases). The CDR3 loop spans 14 amino acids. Germline V gives CDR1 MNHEY, CDR2 SMNVEV (reference sequence). V was clipped by 5 bases and J by 4 bases, with 14 bases between them. CDR3 residues: CASSPSGTPYGYTF. CDR3 coding DNA: TGTGCCAGCAGTCCATCCGGGACACCCTATGGCTACACCTTC.